This entry describes one T cell receptor beta chain. Its specificity is not known. Per germline, CDR1 SEHNR and CDR2 FQNEAQ (reference sequence). CDR3 length equals 13 residues. The V end was cut by 2 bases, the J end by 3 bases, with 8 bases between. The data were taken from a study of OX40 agonist ivuxolimab in advanced cancers. Study at large: In this trial design, patients received ivuxolimab intravenously at 0.01 to 10 mg/kg every 2 weeks. Partial response was recorded in three patients: one hepatocellular carcinoma and two cutaneous melanoma cases.

The repertoire was sequenced with immunoSEQ multiplex PCR; TCRdb's copy has only in-frame clones and lacks some. The sample contains roughly 80,000 clones, 85% to 95% of which appear only once. General observations from the study: Normalized T-cell clonal expansion was also low in some nonresponders.

Sequenced here: CD4+ or CD8+ T cells sorted from blood, sampled in a trial of the OX40 agonist ivuxolimab. This chain links TRBV7-9 with TRBJ2-7; D gene uncertain. This receptor was identified in an adult with an advanced solid tumor such as melanoma, head and neck, liver or kidney cancer. CDR3 DNA: TGTGCCAGCAGCTTAATGGGGAACTACGAGCAGTACTTC. Translating gives CASSLMGNYEQYF.